This T cell receptor (beta chain) was sequenced in a study of T cell repertoires in cytomegalovirus infection. As for the study in general: CMV infection together with matching HLA type was indicated by public TCR beta signatures.

To note about this clonotype: The antigen is undetermined.

The study, taken as a whole, reports: HLA-C-restricted CMV clonotypes gave the most frequent clonotype in two of eight donors. Frequencies of public TCR beta families were cumulated, and this identified carriers of CMV plus the relevant HLA.

The V gene lost 5 bases and the J gene lost 1 base, with 9 bases spanning the gap. This CDR3 has 14 amino acids. The germline V gene encodes CDR1 SGHAT and CDR2 FQNNGV. TCRdb recomputed calls from the reads with MiXCR, one row per CDR3 protein. The sample shows around 450,000 distinct CDR3 sequences, 31% of them seen only once. The source material was PBMCs. The source is a human donor in good health (CMV status not recorded). Some clones in this sample may be carry-over from other donors' samples. This sequence joins TRBV11-2 and TRBJ2-1; tentatively, D is TRBD2 (6 bases). The CDR3 DNA reads TGTGCCAGCAGCGCTAGCGCGTCCTACAATGAGCAGTTCTTC. Translation: CASSASASYNEQFF.